A single sample gave rise to the 16 T cell receptor beta chains below, sequenced in a study of T cell changes during pregnancy in multiple sclerosis (dated by TCRdb to the late 2010s). Library generation was performed with the immunoSEQ multiplex PCR assay. TCRdb took over this immuneACCESS table, retaining in-frame rearrangements with V and J assigned. Such tables are incomplete; in checked studies, under half of the missing clones stem from an unresolved V gene, and the remainder is unexplained. The sample table records 85,000 to 110,000 clones; about 91% of these occur just once. The top ten constitute around 0.84% of the sample. Sequenced here: peripheral blood, sampled after pregnancy. These receptors came from a female donor with multiple sclerosis, enrolled in a pregnancy study.

CDR3 sequence: CASSIRDRGSETQYF. The CDR3 DNA is TGTGCCAGCAGTATCCGGGACAGGGGGTCAGAGACCCAGTACTTC. V gene TRBV6-1 combines with J gene TRBJ2-5; 11 bases align to TRBD1. The CDR3 covers 15 residues. Germline CDR1 and CDR2: MNHNS and SASEGT. The J segment lost 4 bases and the V segment lost 5 bases, leaving 6 bases of the junction unmatched.

This clone was counted a few times. This chain links TRBV10-3 with TRBJ1-2, with D unclear. Looked up from germline, CDR1 is ENHRY and CDR2 is SYGVKD. The ends were cut back, 4 bases at V and 4 bases at J, with 7 bases in the middle. The CDR3 is made up of 12 amino acids. CDR3 nucleotides: TGTGCCATCAGTGTCGCAGTCTATGGCTACACCTTC. It encodes CAISVAVYGYTF.

Remarks on this clone: Other DNA sequences within the sample encode an identical CDR3. V usage is TRBV18 and J usage is TRBJ2-7, with a tentative D call TRBD2 (6 bases). Looked up from germline, CDR1 is KGHSH and CDR2 is LQKENI. CDR3 length equals 13 residues. V was trimmed by 6 bases and J by 0 bases, leaving 9 bases between them. The DNA for the CDR3 is TGTGCCAGCTCCTCCGGGAGCTCCTACGAGCAGTACTTC. Protein sequence: CASSSGSSYEQYF.

J is TRBJ1-5 and V is TRBV28, with 9 positions matching TRBD1. CDR1 is MDHEN, CDR2 SYDVKM, per germline. V shed 6 bases and J 6 bases; nucleotides not matched to a gene: 12. The CDR3 runs 16 residues. The DNA for the CDR3 is TGTGCCAGCAGATTACAGGGGGCGTATAGAACTCAGCCCCAGCATTTT. Translated: CASRLQGAYRTQPQHF.

The genes are TRBV30 and TRBJ2-7; 7 nucleotides match TRBD2. Germline assignment: CDR1 GTSNPN and CDR2 SVGIG (reference sequence). CDR3 length equals 12 residues. CDR3 protein: CGGGRVDGEQYF. The CDR3 region has the DNA TGTGGGGGGGGGAGGGTTGACGGGGAGCAGTACTTC.

V and J are TRBV27 and TRBJ2-4, with D tentatively TRBD2 (6 bases). V was clipped by 2 bases and J by 0 bases, with 8 bases between them. Germline CDR1 reads MNHEY; CDR2 reads SMNVEV (reference sequence). CDR3 length: 15 residues. CDR3 coding DNA: TGTGCCAGCAGTTTAGGAGGGTTAGCCAAAAACATTCAGTACTTC. Amino acids: CASSLGGLAKNIQYF.

This clone has more than one count but fewer than ten. The rearrangement links TRBV2 to TRBJ1-2, with 12 bases matching TRBD1. The V and J ends lost 6 bases and 8 bases, in that order; junction bases with no gene match: 13. Germline CDR1 SNHLY, CDR2 FYNNEI. CDR3 length: 16 residues. The CDR3 DNA follows: TGTGCCAGCAGAGCGGCCGGGACAGGGGGCTCTGGAGGCTACACCTTC. Translation gives CASRAAGTGGSGGYTF.

V gene TRBV7-3 combines with J gene TRBJ2-2; the match to TRBD2 covers 9 bases. Trimming cost V 1 base and J 1 base; bases outside gene matches: 4. The CDR3 has 17 residues. The V gene's germline CDR1 is SGHTA and CDR2 FQGTGA. Written as DNA, the CDR3 is TGTGCCAGCAGCTTAAAGGGCGGGAGGGTGAACACCGGGGAGCTGTTTTTT. Amino acid sequence: CASSLKGGRVNTGELFF.

As regards this clone: At one boundary the junction diverges from the germline segment, which might be a read error. The genes are TRBV2 and TRBJ2-2, with 7 bases that match TRBD1. Per germline, CDR1 SNHLY and CDR2 FYNNEI. The CDR3 is 15 residues long. This CDR3 reads CASRRMTGNSGELFF. CDR3 sequence (DNA): TGTGCCAGCAGACGCATGACAGGGAACTCCGGGGAGCTGTTTTTT.

The chain is built from TRBV27 and TRBJ1-6; D is undetermined. The CDR3 runs 16 residues. V was cut by 5 bases and J by 0 bases, with 11 bases left in between. CDR1 is MNHEY, CDR2 SMNVEV, per germline (reference sequence). The CDR3, as DNA: TGTGCCAGCAGTAAACCCCCAGACTCCTATAATTCACCCCTCCACTTT. This gives the protein CASSKPPDSYNSPLHF.

This clone came up once. The chain combines TRBV9 with TRBJ2-1, with 9 bases that match TRBD1. The CDR3 spans 16 residues. Germline trimming cut 3 bases from V and 7 bases from J; bases unmatched to any gene: 11. Germline assignment: CDR1 SGDLS and CDR2 YYNGEE. The CDR3, as DNA: TGTGCCAGCAGCGCCTCACCGGGACAGGGAGTTAATGAGCAGTTCTTC. Amino acids: CASSASPGQGVNEQFF.

V usage is TRBV4-2 and J usage is TRBJ2-2, with 7 bases fitting TRBD2. There are 17 residues in the CDR3. Trimming at V came to 3 bases and at J to 0 bases, leaving 7 bases not matched to a gene. Germline V lookup: CDR1 LGHNA, CDR2 YNFKEQ. The CDR3 bases are TGTGCCAGCAGCCATCGGACTAGGCATTCGAACACCGGGGAGCTGTTTTTT. The encoded protein is CASSHRTRHSNTGELFF.

The DNA of the CDR3 is TGTGCCAGCAGTTACTCGGAGACAGGGGGCAATGGCTACACCTTC. This codes for CASSYSETGGNGYTF. The rearrangement uses TRBV6-5 and TRBJ1-2, with 10 bases matching TRBD1. V was pared by 0 bases and J by 6 bases, with 4 bases of the junction left unmatched. Germline CDR1 MNHEY, CDR2 SVGAGI. The CDR3 is 15 residues long.

The chain uses TRBV9 and TRBJ1-1; D is uncertain. With 3 bases removed from V and 0 bases from J, the gap between germline ends came to 12 bases. CDR1 is SGDLS, CDR2 YYNGEE, per germline. The CDR3 has 15 residues. The CDR3 is CASSAQVGLNTEAFF. In DNA form, the CDR3 reads TGTGCCAGCAGCGCCCAGGTTGGGCTGAACACTGAAGCTTTCTTT.

This chain connects TRBV27 to TRBJ2-5; 14 positions agree with TRBD2. Germline CDR1 and CDR2: MNHEY and SMNVEV (reference sequence). The CDR3 loop spans 19 amino acids. Unmatched junction bases numbered 15, after V lost 5 bases and J lost 4 bases. This CDR3 is CASSQGLAGVIGMRETQYF. CDR3 nucleotides: TGTGCCAGCAGTCAGGGACTAGCGGGAGTTATCGGGATGCGAGAGACCCAGTACTTC.

J is TRBJ2-6 and V is TRBV7-3; 7 bases are a match to TRBD1. The germline CDR1 and CDR2 sequences are SGHTA and FQGTGA. The ends lost 1 base at V and 0 bases at J; junction bases unmatched: 18. The CDR3 covers 22 residues. CDR3 sequence: CASSLMFGVPGQLNSGANVLTF. CDR3 DNA: TGTGCCAGCAGCTTAATGTTCGGAGTGCCGGGACAGTTGAACTCTGGGGCCAACGTCCTGACTTTC.